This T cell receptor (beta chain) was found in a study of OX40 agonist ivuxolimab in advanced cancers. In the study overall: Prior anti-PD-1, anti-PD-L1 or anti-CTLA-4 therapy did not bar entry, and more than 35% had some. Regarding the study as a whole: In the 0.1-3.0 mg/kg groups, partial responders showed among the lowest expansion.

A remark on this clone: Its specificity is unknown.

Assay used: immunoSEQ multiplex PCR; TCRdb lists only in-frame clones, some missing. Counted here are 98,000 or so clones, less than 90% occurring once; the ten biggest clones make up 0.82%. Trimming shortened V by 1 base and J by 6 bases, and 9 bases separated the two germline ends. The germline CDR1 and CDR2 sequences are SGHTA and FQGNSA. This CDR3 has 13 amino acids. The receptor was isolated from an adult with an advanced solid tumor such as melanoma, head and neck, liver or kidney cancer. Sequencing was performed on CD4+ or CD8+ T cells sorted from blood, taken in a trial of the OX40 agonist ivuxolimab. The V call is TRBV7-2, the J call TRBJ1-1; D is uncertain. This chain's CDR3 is CASSLGNSPEAFF. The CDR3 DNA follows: TGTGCCAGCAGCTTAGGTAACTCGCCTGAAGCTTTCTTT. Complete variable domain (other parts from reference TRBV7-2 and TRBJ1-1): GAGVSQSPSNKVTEKGKDVELRCDPISGHTALYWYRQSLGQGLEFLIYFQGNSAPDKSGLPSDRFSAERTGGSVSTLTIQRTQQEDSAVYLCASSLGNSPEAFFGQGTRLTVV.